This T cell receptor (beta chain) was documented in a study of OX40 agonist ivuxolimab in advanced cancers. Repertoires were generated with immunoSEQ multiplex PCR, while TCRdb's copy carries only in-frame clones and drops some. The sample carries 95,000 to 100,000 clones, about 80% recorded once. Trimming pared 6 bases from V and 4 bases from J, leaving 18 bases between. In germline, CDR1 is LNHDA, CDR2 SQIVND (reference sequence). This CDR3 region has 16 residues. Cycle 7 day 1, cycle 4 day 1, and baseline were the timepoints at which blood was sampled. The sequence derives from an adult with an advanced solid tumor such as melanoma, head and neck, liver or kidney cancer. V gene TRBV19 combines with J gene TRBJ2-2, with TRBD2 as a possible D gene (6 bases). The input for sequencing was CD4+ or CD8+ T cells sorted from blood, taken in a trial of the OX40 agonist ivuxolimab. In DNA form, the CDR3 reads TGTGCCAGTAGATATGGGGGGACGTCTATCACCGGGGAGCTGTTTTTT. Amino acid sequence: CASRYGGTSITGELFF.